Listed here are 31 T cell receptor beta chains from one sample, sequenced in a study of CD8+CD57+ T cells in acquired aplastic anemia (dated by TCRdb to the late 2010s). The patients picked for sequencing were ones in whom flow cytometry had shown an expansion of CD8+CD57+ cells. Sequencing was carried out with an Illumina HiSeq 2000. TCR beta VDJ combination and CDR3 sequence profiling used genomic DNA as the template. The public reads were quality trimmed at Q25 with fastp and then assembled into clones with MiXCR by TCRdb, keeping productive beta chains. Identical CDR3 proteins give one entry, which carries the most common genes and DNA. Across this sample there are about 200,000 distinct CDR3 sequences, with around three fifths seen only once. Around 50% of the sample rests with the top ten. The sample was sorted CD4+, CD8+, or CD8+CD57+ T cells (not recorded which) from PBMCs. These receptors all stem from a human donor with aplastic anemia.

Only a few counts were recorded for this clonotype. This rearrangement joins TRBV19 to TRBJ2-7; TRBD1 or TRBD2 may be the D gene (5 bases each). The end of the DNA fits TRBJ2-1 better, so the J call may be wrong. Germline values: CDR1 LNHDA, CDR2 SQIVND (reference sequence). The CDR3 has 13 residues. The chain's CDR3 is CASSLGDYNEQFF. The DNA for the CDR3 is TGTGCCAGCAGCCTGGGGGATTACAATGAGCAGTTCTTC.

Comment on this clonotype: A read error may produce the germline difference seen at one junction end. The chain has TRBV29-1 and TRBJ2-2; perhaps TRBD1 as D (5 bases). CDR1 is SQVTM and CDR2 is ANQGSEA in the germline V gene. This CDR3 contains 12 residues. CDR3 loop: CNAGTNTGELFF. The CDR3 DNA follows: TGTAACGCAGGGACGAACACCGGGGAGCTGTTTTTT.

V usage is TRBV10-2 and J usage is TRBJ1-5; no clear D gene. This CDR3 is built from 14 residues. Trimming removed 4 bases from V and 5 bases from J, with 12 bases in between. Germline V gives CDR1 WSHSY, CDR2 SAAADI. The CDR3 DNA is TGCGCCAGCAGTGTAGGACTAAGGGATCAGCCCCAGCATTTT. Its translation is CASSVGLRDQPQHF.

The chain joins TRBV13 to TRBJ1-1; unclear D gene. V dropped 5 bases and J dropped 1 base, with 11 bases sitting between them. CDR3 size: 14 residues. The germline gives CDR1 PRHDT, CDR2 FYEKMQ (reference sequence). CDR3 residues: CASSPEAGNTEAFF. CDR3 in DNA: TGTGCCAGCAGCCCGGAAGCAGGGAACACTGAAGCTTTCTTT.

As for this clonotype: A read error may explain this, as a much larger clone is one base away. The V and J genes are TRBV6-1 and TRBJ1-5, with 9 bases identical to TRBD1. The germline V gene has CDR1 MNHNS and CDR2 SASEGT. This CDR3 is built from 15 residues. The CDR3 spells CASSSTGGWNLPQHF. The CDR3 DNA reads TGTGCCAGCAGTTCCACAGGGGGCTGGAATCTGCCCCAGCATTTT.

The V and J genes are TRBV29-1 and TRBJ1-1, with 8 bases identical to TRBD1. The ends lost 5 bases at V and 0 bases at J; junction bases unmatched: 8. Looked up from germline, CDR1 is SQVTM and CDR2 is ANQGSEA. This CDR3 is built from 15 residues. The CDR3, as DNA: TGCAGCGTTTTCGGACAGGGCCAAATGAACACTGAAGCTTTCTTT. Translation gives CSVFGQGQMNTEAFF. Full variable domain (missing parts from reference TRBV29-1 and TRBJ1-1): SAVISQKPSRDICQRGTSLTIQCQVDSQVTMMFWYRQQPGQSLTLIATANQGSEATYESGFVIDKFPISRPNLTFSTLTVSNMSPEDSSIYLCSVFGQGQMNTEAFFGQGTRLTVV.

This chain joins TRBV6-4 and TRBJ2-7; no clear D. CDR3 length equals 13 residues. Germline CDR1 and CDR2: MRHNA and SNTAGT. Trimming removed 0 bases at V and 6 bases at J, with 9 bases between. The CDR3 nucleotides are TGTGCCAGCAGTGACTCCGCCGAAAGCGAGCAGTACTTC. Its translation: CASSDSAESEQYF.

The chain recombines TRBV7-9 with TRBJ2-7; the match to TRBD1 covers 9 bases. The CDR3 consists of 13 residues. J was trimmed by 7 bases and V by 9 bases; bases with no gene match: 10. CDR1 is SEHNR and CDR2 is FQNEAQ in the germline V gene (reference sequence). CDR3 region: CASSNRGRREQYF. Here the CDR3 DNA reads TGTGCCAGTAGTAACAGGGGGCGGCGGGAGCAGTACTTC. Using reference TRBV7-9 and TRBJ2-7 for the parts outside the CDR3, the full variable domain is DTGVSQNPRHKITKRGQNVTFRCDPISEHNRLYWYRQTLGQGPEFLTYFQNEAQLEKSRLLSDRFSAERPKGSFSTLEIQRTEQGDSAMYLCASSNRGRREQYFGPGTRLTVT.

The chain carries TRBV20-1 and TRBJ1-1; D uncertain. This CDR3 is built from 14 residues. The germline gives CDR1 DFQATT, CDR2 SNEGSKA (reference sequence). Between the trimmed V and J ends, which lost 3 bases and 8 bases, there was a span of 19 bases. The DNA of the CDR3 is TGCAGTGCTAGCCCCGGGGTCGGGAACCTAGAAGCTTTCTTT. Translation gives CSASPGVGNLEAFF.

The gene calls are TRBV7-2 and TRBJ1-3; no reliable D call. The CDR3 totals 15 residues. Germline V lookup: CDR1 SGHTA, CDR2 FQGNSA. V was cut by 3 bases and J by 0 bases, with 9 bases left in between. As DNA, the CDR3 is TGTGCCAGCAGCTTTCAACAGCTCTCTGGAAACACCATATATTTT. Translating it yields CASSFQQLSGNTIYF. The whole variable domain, remainder taken from reference TRBV7-2 and TRBJ1-3, is GAGVSQSPSNKVTEKGKDVELRCDPISGHTALYWYRQSLGQGLEFLIYFQGNSAPDKSGLPSDRFSAERTGGSVSTLTIQRTQQEDSAVYLCASSFQQLSGNTIYFGEGSWLTVV.

J is TRBJ2-7 and V is TRBV7-3; the D gene is possibly TRBD1 (6 bases). Looked up from germline, CDR1 is SGHTA and CDR2 is FQGTGA. The V gene lost 4 bases and the J gene lost 6 bases, with 13 bases spanning the gap. This CDR3 has 13 residues. CDR3 DNA sequence: TGTGCCAGCAGCTCGATCCAGGGGAGCGAGCAGTACTTC. It specifies CASSSIQGSEQYF.

This chain links TRBV24-1 with TRBJ2-2; no reliable D call. The germline CDR1 and CDR2 sequences are KGHDR and SFDVKD. There are 12 residues in the CDR3. The ends were cut back, 9 bases at V and 3 bases at J, with 7 bases in the middle. The DNA for the CDR3 is TGTGCCACCGGGGAATACACCGGGGAGCTGTTTTTT. Encoded protein: CATGEYTGELFF.

This chain links TRBV7-9 with TRBJ1-6; possible D gene TRBD1, 5 bases. The CDR3 is 14 residues long. Germline CDR1 reads SEHNR; CDR2 reads FQNEAQ (reference sequence). Trimming removed 8 bases from V and 9 bases from J, with 17 bases in between. CDR3 region: CASRGMGDSSPLHF. CDR3 nucleotides: TGTGCCAGCCGAGGGATGGGGGATAGTTCACCCCTCCACTTT.

This clonotype was counted a few times. This may come from a read error, since a much larger clone is one base off. The genes are TRBV5-1 and TRBJ2-7; 9 bases agree with TRBD1. Germline V gene lookup returns CDR1 SGHRS and CDR2 YFSETQ. This CDR3 contains 14 residues. The CDR3 sequence: CASSSTGGPYEQCF. The CDR3 DNA sequence: TGCGCCAGCAGCTCGACAGGGGGGCCCTACGAGCAGTGCTTC.

This clonotype was seen a few times. The chain carries TRBV7-7 and TRBJ2-5, with 7 nucleotides matching TRBD2. The V gene's germline CDR1 is SSHAT and CDR2 FNYEAQ (reference sequence). The CDR3 totals 15 residues. V was pared by 1 base and J by 2 bases, with 4 bases of the junction left unmatched. The CDR3 region is CASSLVASGQETQYF. The CDR3 DNA reads TGTGCCAGCAGCTTAGTGGCTAGCGGACAAGAGACCCAGTACTTC.

The chain recombines TRBV5-4 with TRBJ2-6; either TRBD1 or TRBD2 may fit D (6 bases each). The CDR3 length is 16 residues. Germline V gene sequence: CDR1 SGHNT, CDR2 YYREEE (reference sequence). V dropped 1 base and J dropped 2 bases, with 10 bases sitting between them. CDR3 amino acids: CASSLQGGTGANVLTF. Written as DNA, the CDR3 is TGTGCCAGCAGCTTGCAAGGGGGGACTGGGGCCAACGTCCTGACTTTC.

To note about this clonotype: Sequence at one end of the junction differs from germline and may be a read error. The chain joins TRBV25-1 to TRBJ1-5, with a weak D call TRBD1 (6 bases). Germline CDR1 reads MGHDK; CDR2 reads SYGVNS. The CDR3 runs 13 residues. CDR3 loop: CSSSELGASPQHF. In DNA, the CDR3 is TGTTCCAGCAGTGAATTGGGGGCTTCGCCCCAGCATTTT.

This clonotype was found a few times. This chain connects TRBV7-2 to TRBJ2-5, with 14 bases fitting TRBD2. The CDR3 has 17 amino acids. CDR1 is SGHTA, CDR2 FQGNSA, per germline. V lost 2 bases to trimming and J lost 3 bases; unmatched junction nucleotides: 5. The CDR3 protein is CASSLPRLAGGEETQYF. The CDR3 DNA follows: TGTGCCAGCAGCTTACCTCGACTAGCGGGAGGGGAAGAGACCCAGTACTTC.

This chain connects TRBV20-1 to TRBJ2-1, with D perhaps matching TRBD2 (5 bases). Per germline, CDR1 DFQATT and CDR2 SNEGSKA (reference sequence). The CDR3 totals 16 residues. V dropped 1 base and J dropped 4 bases, with 17 bases sitting between them. The CDR3 nucleotides read TGCAGTGCTAGAGGAGCTCGGGAATGGCATTACAATGAGCAGTTCTTC. This encodes CSARGAREWHYNEQFF.

This chain uses TRBV7-9 with TRBJ2-7; possible D gene TRBD2, 7 bases. The CDR3 is 15 residues long. Between the trimmed V and J ends, which lost 3 bases and 7 bases, there was a span of 19 bases. The germline CDR1 and CDR2 sequences are SEHNR and FQNEAQ (reference sequence). CDR3 sequence (DNA): TGTGCCAGCAGCTTCGGGGAGGGGGGACCCCTGGAGCAGTACTTC. As protein: CASSFGEGGPLEQYF.

V gene TRBV29-1 combines with J gene TRBJ2-5, with D perhaps assigned TRBD1 or TRBD2 (6 bases each). Germline V gene data show CDR1 as SQVTM and CDR2 as ANQGSEA. This CDR3 has 11 residues. The V end lost 8 bases, the J end lost 4 bases, and 11 bases lay between the germline ends. CDR3 in amino acids: CSFKGGETQYF. The CDR3 bases are TGCAGCTTTAAGGGGGGAGAGACCCAGTACTTC.

The rearrangement links TRBV7-2 to TRBJ2-7, with TRBD1 matching over 8 bases. This CDR3 comprises 14 residues. CDR1 and CDR2 (germline): SGHTA, FQGNSA. V trimming: 5 bases; J trimming: 4 bases; junction bases outside the gene matches: 7. CDR3 in DNA: TGTGCCAGCAGCCGAGCAGGGGGCCGGTACGAGCAGTACTTC. Protein product: CASSRAGGRYEQYF.

Comment on this clonotype: At one boundary the junction diverges from the germline segment, which might be a read error. The genes are TRBV19 and TRBJ2-2; D may correspond to TRBD1 or TRBD2 (6 bases each). Germline CDR1 and CDR2: LNHDA and SQIVND (reference sequence). This CDR3 comprises 16 residues. This chain's CDR3 is CASSINWGAVTGELLF. The DNA for the CDR3 is TGTGCCAGTAGTATAAATTGGGGGGCGGTGACCGGGGAGCTGCTTTTT.

This clonotype was found many times. The chain links TRBV7-6 to TRBJ2-1; D is perhaps TRBD1 or TRBD2 (5 bases each). Germline V gene data show CDR1 as SGHVS and CDR2 as FNYEAQ. This CDR3 is built from 14 residues. The V end was cut by 8 bases, the J end by 6 bases, with 17 bases between. The CDR3 sequence: CASGPVRDRNEQFF. The CDR3 coding sequence is TGTGCCAGCGGGCCCGTCCGGGACCGCAATGAGCAGTTCTTC.

The V gene is TRBV20-1, the J gene TRBJ1-2; no firm D call. From germline, CDR1 is DFQATT and CDR2 SNEGSKA (reference sequence). V gave up 4 bases and J gave up 0 bases, with 12 bases separating them. There are 14 residues in the CDR3. The CDR3 loop reads CSATRGLANYGYTF. The CDR3 coding sequence is TGCAGTGCTACCCGGGGATTGGCTAACTATGGCTACACCTTC.

The V call is TRBV19, the J call TRBJ1-5; 11 nucleotides line up with TRBD1. This CDR3 comprises 16 residues. V lost 7 bases and J lost 2; bases outside the gene matches: 7. CDR1 LNHDA and CDR2 SQIVND come from the germline V gene (reference sequence). The CDR3 spells CASTGTGGGGNQPQHF. CDR3 nucleotides: TGTGCCAGTACCGGGACAGGGGGAGGTGGCAATCAGCCCCAGCATTTT.

The chain couples TRBV2 to TRBJ1-4, with unresolved D. The V gene's germline CDR1 is SNHLY and CDR2 FYNNEI. CDR3 size: 11 residues. The V and J ends lost 8 bases and 11 bases respectively, with 12 bases between them. The CDR3 protein is CASRIGGKLFF. The CDR3 DNA is TGTGCCAGCCGTATAGGTGGGAAACTGTTTTTT. Filled out from reference TRBV2 and TRBJ1-4, the complete variable domain reads EPEVTQTPSHQVTQMGQEVILRCVPISNHLYFYWYRQILGQKVEFLVSFYNNEISEKSEIFDDQFSVERPDGSNFTLKIRSTKLEDSAMYFCASRIGGKLFFGSGTQLSVL.

This chain links TRBV7-8 with TRBJ1-2; tentatively, D is TRBD1 (5 bases). Germline loops: CDR1 SGHVS, CDR2 FQNEAQ. This CDR3 comprises 11 residues. With 10 bases removed from V and 8 bases from J, the gap between germline ends came to 14 bases. In nucleotides, the CDR3 is TGTGCCATCCAGGGTGTAGAGGGCTACACCTTC. Its translation: CAIQGVEGYTF. Using reference TRBV7-8 and TRBJ1-2 for the parts outside the CDR3, the full variable domain is GAGVSQSPRYKVAKRGQDVALRCDPISGHVSLFWYQQALGQGPEFLTYFQNEAQLDKSGLPSDRFFAERPEGSVSTLKIQRTQQEDSAVYLCAIQGVEGYTFGSGTRLTVV.

V is TRBV20-1 and J is TRBJ2-2; no definite D call. V was shortened by 5 bases and J by 5 bases, with 9 bases between the two germline ends. The CDR3 spans 12 residues. Germline CDR1 is DFQATT and CDR2 is SNEGSKA (reference sequence). The CDR3 loop is CSASVGTGELFF. The CDR3 DNA reads TGCAGTGCTTCAGTCGGGACCGGGGAGCTGTTTTTT.

The gene calls are TRBV5-1 and TRBJ2-1; 8 bases fit TRBD2. Germline lookup yields CDR1 SGHRS and CDR2 YFSETQ. The J segment lost 7 bases and the V segment lost 0 bases, leaving 6 bases of the junction unmatched. The CDR3 loop spans 15 amino acids. CDR3 residues: CASSLAGGRKNEQFF. The CDR3 region has the DNA TGCGCCAGCAGCTTGGCGGGAGGGAGAAAGAATGAGCAGTTCTTC.

The chain carries TRBV7-3 and TRBJ1-1; D is unresolved. V was pared by 4 bases and J by 5 bases, with 5 bases between. From germline, CDR1 is SGHTA and CDR2 FQGTGA. The CDR3 has 11 amino acids. CDR3 DNA: TGTGCCAGCAGCTCCGTTACTGAAGCTTTCTTT. Protein product: CASSSVTEAFF.